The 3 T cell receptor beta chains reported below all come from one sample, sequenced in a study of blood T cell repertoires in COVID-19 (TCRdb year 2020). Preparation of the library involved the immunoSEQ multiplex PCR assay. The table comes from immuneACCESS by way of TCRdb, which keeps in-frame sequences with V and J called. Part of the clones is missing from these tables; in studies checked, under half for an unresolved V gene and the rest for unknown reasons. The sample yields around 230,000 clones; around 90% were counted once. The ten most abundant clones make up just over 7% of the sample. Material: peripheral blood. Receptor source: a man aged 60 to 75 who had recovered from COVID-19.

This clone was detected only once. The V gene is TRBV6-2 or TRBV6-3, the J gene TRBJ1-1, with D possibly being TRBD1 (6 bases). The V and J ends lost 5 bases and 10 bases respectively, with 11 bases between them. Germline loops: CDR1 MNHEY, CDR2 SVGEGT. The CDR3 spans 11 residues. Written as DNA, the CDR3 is TGTGCCAGCAGTATTCAGGGGACAGCTTTCTTT. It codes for CASSIQGTAFF.

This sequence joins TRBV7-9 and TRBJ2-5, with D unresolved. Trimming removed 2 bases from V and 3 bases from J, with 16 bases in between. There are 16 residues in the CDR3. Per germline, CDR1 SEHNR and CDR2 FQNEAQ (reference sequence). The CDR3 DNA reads TGTGCCAGCAGCTTACCCCCGTCAGTGGCGGAAGAGACCCAGTACTTC. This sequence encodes CASSLPPSVAEETQYF.

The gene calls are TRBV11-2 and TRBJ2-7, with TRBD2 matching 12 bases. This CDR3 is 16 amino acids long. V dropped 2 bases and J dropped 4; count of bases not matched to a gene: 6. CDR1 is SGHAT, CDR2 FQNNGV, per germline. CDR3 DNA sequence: TGTGCCAGCAGCTTATACCCAGGACTAGCGGGGTACGAGCAGTACTTC. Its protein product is CASSLYPGLAGYEQYF. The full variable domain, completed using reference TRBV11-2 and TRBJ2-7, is EAGVAQSPRYKIIEKRQSVAFWCNPISGHATLYWYQQILGQGPKLLIQFQNNGVVDDSQLPKDRFSAERLKGVDSTLKIQPAKLEDSAVYLCASSLYPGLAGYEQYFGPGTRLTVT.